Listed below are T cell receptor beta chains from one sample, sequenced in a study of chemoradiotherapy in HPV16-positive cancers. Sequenced by immunoSEQ multiplex PCR; TCRdb stores in-frame clones only, minus some. This sample carries roughly 34,000 clones, just under 80% of them seen once, and the ten largest clones take less than 5%. The sequencing here drew on blood, taken from a patient who underwent chemoradiotherapy. The receptors come from a human donor with HPV-associated anogenital cancer. CDR3s include the opening cysteine and the closing phenylalanine or tryptophan. Each record gives: J gene, D gene, clone size, V gene, CDR3 DNA, CDR3 protein. D genes are given only for firm matches. Size values are once, few and many counts, or a class for expanded clones, and some rows have none.

TRBJ2-1	.	.	TRBV6-5	TGTGCCAGCAGCCGACCTACCTCCTACAATGAGCAGTTCTTC	CASSRPTSYNEQFF
TRBJ1-6	.	.	TRBV6-1	TGTGCCAGCAGTGGCTTAGAGGCCTCCTATAATTCACCCCTCCACTTT	CASSGLEASYNSPLHF
TRBJ1-5	TRBD1	few	TRBV6-5	TGTGCCAGCAGGCGACAGGGGGAGAACAATCAGCCCCAGCATTTT	CASRRQGENNQPQHF
TRBJ2-7	.	.	TRBV13	TGTGCCAGCAGTATCTGGAGAGAGTCGTACGAGCAGTACTTC	CASSIWRESYEQYF
TRBJ2-7	TRBD1	few	TRBV7-9	TGTGCCAGCAGCCCCACAGGGGACAAGCAGTACTTC	CASSPTGDKQYF
TRBJ2-3	TRBD1	.	TRBV6-4	TGTGCCAGCAGTGAACAGGGGAGCACAGATACGCAGTATTTT	CASSEQGSTDTQYF
TRBJ2-2	TRBD1	.	TRBV7-9	TGTGCCAGCAGCTTTACAGGGGGCGCCTCCCGGAACACCGGGGAGCTGTTTTTT	CASSFTGGASRNTGELFF
TRBJ1-1	.	.	TRBV7-3	TGTGCCAGCAGCTCGGGCAGGGTCACTGAAGCTTTCTTT	CASSSGRVTEAFF
TRBJ1-6	TRBD1	few	TRBV13	TGTGCCAGCAGCTTTATGACAGGGGCGACCTTTAATTCACCCCTCCACTTT	CASSFMTGATFNSPLHF
TRBJ2-7	.	.	TRBV28	TGTGCCAGCAGTTTGCTCCAGGTAACCTACGAGCAGTACTTC	CASSLLQVTYEQYF
TRBJ2-5	.	.	TRBV11-2	TGTGCCAGCAGCTTAACGGGGCTGGGGGAGACCCAGTACTTC	CASSLTGLGETQYF
TRBJ2-7	TRBD2	.	TRBV27	TGTGCCAGCAGTTTATCGGGGAGGGTAGGATCCTACGAGCAGTACTTC	CASSLSGRVGSYEQYF